These T cell receptor beta chains were read from a single sample in a study of breast tumors, draining lymph nodes, adjacent tissues. TCRdb redid the calling of the multiplex PCR reads with MiXCR, one entry per CDR3 protein. Among 150,000 to 200,000 distinct CDR3 sequences listed, about 30% were seen once. Sequences were obtained from axillary lymph node tissue. The receptors shown here come from a female donor with breast cancer. Some clones in this sample may be carry-over from other donors' samples. The CDR3 runs from the conserved cysteine through the conserved F or W. D genes are given only for firm matches. Size values are once, few and many counts, or a class for expanded clones, and some rows have none.

d_call,j_call,clone_size,v_call,cdr3_nt,cdr3_aa
TRBD1,TRBJ2-2,.,TRBV27,TGTGCCAGCAGCAGGGGGCAAAACACCGGGGAGCTGTTTTTT,CASSRGQNTGELFF
TRBD1,TRBJ2-2,many,TRBV11-3,TGTGCCAGCAGCTTTCAAGCCGGGACAGGGGCACACACCGGGGAGCTGTTTTTT,CASSFQAGTGAHTGELFF
TRBD2,TRBJ2-7,few,TRBV27,TGTGCCAGCGGTCGACTAGCGGGAGGATACGAGCAGTACTTC,CASGRLAGGYEQYF
.,TRBJ2-7,many,TRBV9,TGTGCCAGCAGCGTAGTAGCGGCCGGTAGGGAGCAGTACTTC,CASSVVAAGREQYF
TRBD2,TRBJ2-1,many,TRBV29-1,TGCAGCTCCCTAGGACTAAGGACTAGCGGGGGTGATGAGCAGTTCTTC,CSSLGLRTSGGDEQFF
TRBD1,TRBJ2-5,.,TRBV6-2/TRBV6-3,TGTGCCAGCAGTTACTGGCGTACAGGGGAACAGACCCAGTACTTC,CASSYWRTGEQTQYF
.,TRBJ2-7,many,TRBV20-1,TGCAGTGCTAGACCCTTTAGCTCCTACGAGCAGTACTTC,CSARPFSSYEQYF
.,TRBJ1-5,many,TRBV9,TGTGCCAGCAGCGTAGGGGGGGCCGGGCAGCCCCAGCATTTT,CASSVGGAGQPQHF
TRBD1,TRBJ2-5,many,TRBV11-3,TGTGCCAGCAGCTTAGAGGACAGGTCTACCCAAGAGACCCAGTACTTC,CASSLEDRSTQETQYF
.,TRBJ2-7,.,TRBV12-3/TRBV12-4,TGTGCCAGCGGTACCGGAGGTTCCTCCTACGAGCAGTACTTC,CASGTGGSSYEQYF
.,TRBJ2-5,.,TRBV20-1,TGCAGTGCCCGGATAGCGCTACAAGAGACCCAGTACTTC,CSARIALQETQYF
.,TRBJ2-6,.,TRBV7-9,TGTGCCAGCAGCGGGGGGGGGCGGCAGAACACTGAAGCTTTC,CASSGGGRQNTEAF
.,TRBJ2-1,.,TRBV2,TGTGCCAGCAGGGAGCAGTTCTTC,CASREQFF
.,TRBJ2-1,many,TRBV20-1,TGCAGTGCTAGAGAGGTGGGGGTATGGAATGAGCAGTTCTTC,CSAREVGVWNEQFF
TRBD2,TRBJ2-2,many,TRBV7-3,TGTGCCAGCAGCCTAGGACTAGTTGGGAACACCGGGGAGCTGTTTTTT,CASSLGLVGNTGELFF
.,TRBJ2-2,.,TRBV9,TGTGCCAGCACCAGAAATGCAGTTACAGGGGAGCTGTTTTTT,CASTRNAVTGELFF
.,TRBJ2-2,.,TRBV20-1,TGCAGTGCCAGACAGGTAAACCCGAACACCGGGGAGCTGTTTTTT,CSARQVNPNTGELFF
.,TRBJ2-2,many,TRBV13,TGTGCCAGCAGCTTAAGAGGGGTAGCGAGGACCGGGGAGCTGTTTTTT,CASSLRGVARTGELFF
TRBD2,TRBJ2-4,few,TRBV7-9,TGTGCCAGCAGCGGGACTAGCGGGAGGCGGAACATTCAGTACTTC,CASSGTSGRRNIQYF
TRBD2,TRBJ2-3,many,TRBV11-2,TGTGCCAGCAGCTCAAGCGGGGGTAGCACAGATACGCAGTATTTT,CASSSSGGSTDTQYF
TRBD2,TRBJ2-1,.,TRBV10-2,TGCGCCAGCAGTGGATCCGGGACTAGCGGGGGGGGGATCTTC,CASSGSGTSGGGIF
.,TRBJ1-5,many,TRBV19,TGTGCCAGTACCACAGGTTCCCCGGGGCAGCCCCAGCATTTT,CASTTGSPGQPQHF
TRBD2,TRBJ2-7,.,TRBV10-2,TGCGCCAGCACCAGGACTAGCGGGAGCGAGTACGAGCAGTACTTC,CASTRTSGSEYEQYF
.,TRBJ2-3,.,TRBV12-3/TRBV12-4,TGTGCCAGCAGCACGGGACTCAGCGCAGATACGCAGTATTTT,CASSTGLSADTQYF
.,TRBJ1-2,many,TRBV7-2,TGTGCCAGCAGCTTAGCGGTGGGTCCGGGCTATGGCTACACCTTC,CASSLAVGPGYGYTF
.,TRBJ2-6,.,TRBV6-1,TGTGCCAGCACGGACCCCGTGCGGACCAACGTCCTGACTTTC,CASTDPVRTNVLTF
TRBD1,TRBJ2-7,many,TRBV20-1,TGCAGTGCTAGAGACACCCCGACAGGGGACGAGCAGTACTTC,CSARDTPTGDEQYF
.,TRBJ1-2,once,TRBV2,TGTGCCAGCAGACTAGTGCGAGGCGGCTACACCTTC,CASRLVRGGYTF
TRBD1,TRBJ1-2,many,TRBV11-2,TGTGCCAGCAGCTTCAACAGGGGGCGCTTCTATGGCTACACCTTC,CASSFNRGRFYGYTF
.,TRBJ1-1,many,TRBV2,TGTGCCAGCAGTGATGAGGGGGTCACTGAAGCTTTCTTT,CASSDEGVTEAFF
.,TRBJ2-7,many,TRBV5-5,TGTGCCAGCAGAGGAGGCTGGGACCAGTACTTC,CASRGGWDQYF
.,TRBJ1-2,many,TRBV20-1,TGCAGTGCTAGGCCCCCGGGACCGGTCTTCGAGGGCTACACCTTC,CSARPPGPVFEGYTF
TRBD2,TRBJ2-1,many,TRBV5-1,TGCGCCAGCAGCTTGGCGTTAGCGGGGCACAATGAGCAGTTCTTC,CASSLALAGHNEQFF
.,TRBJ2-7,many,TRBV9,TGTGCCAGCAGCGCAGACAGCTACGAGCAGTACTTC,CASSADSYEQYF
.,TRBJ2-3,.,TRBV19,TGTGCCAGCAGCCAATCAGGGGTGGGGGGAGGATCAGATACGCAGTATTTT,CASSQSGVGGGSDTQYF
TRBD1,TRBJ1-1,.,TRBV6-6,TGTGCCAGCAGTTTGGACAGGGGGCACTTCATGAACACTGAAGCTTTCTTT,CASSLDRGHFMNTEAFF
TRBD2,TRBJ2-7,many,TRBV11-1,TGTGCCAGCAACCCGGGACTAGTCTCCTACGAGCAGTACTTC,CASNPGLVSYEQYF
.,TRBJ1-2,.,TRBV10-3,TGTGCCATCTTCGGTTCAGGGGACTCGCGGCCCGGCTACACCTTC,CAIFGSGDSRPGYTF
.,TRBJ2-7,many,TRBV2,TGTGCCAGCCAGGGGCTCCCCGCCTACGAGCAGTACTTC,CASQGLPAYEQYF
.,TRBJ1-2,many,TRBV29-1,TGCAGCGTTGAAGTAGGTAGGGTGTATGGCTACACCTTC,CSVEVGRVYGYTF
TRBD1,TRBJ1-2,few,TRBV6-5,TGTGCCAGCAGTTACTCGTCAGGGGGACACACTAACTATGGCTACACCTTC,CASSYSSGGHTNYGYTF
.,TRBJ1-5,many,TRBV19,TGTGCCAGTTCCCACGGGGGTCAGCCCCAGCATTTT,CASSHGGQPQHF
TRBD1,TRBJ1-4,.,TRBV10-3,TGTGCCATCAGCCGGGACAGGGTAGGAGAAAAACTGTTTTTT,CAISRDRVGEKLFF
.,TRBJ1-1,few,TRBV29-1,TGCAGCGTACGGTGGGGGGTCACTGAAGCTTTCTTT,CSVRWGVTEAFF
.,TRBJ1-4,many,TRBV2,TGTGCCAGCATATCGTTACGGGGCGCGGATGAAAAACTGTTTTTT,CASISLRGADEKLFF
.,TRBJ2-4,.,TRBV30,TGTGCCTGGGGGCACGACGGGGTTCGCGACATTCAGTACTTC,CAWGHDGVRDIQYF
.,TRBJ1-1,many,TRBV15,TGTGCCACCAGCAGGCCAAGGGGCACTGAAGCTTTCTTT,CATSRPRGTEAFF
.,TRBJ1-4,many,TRBV3-1,TGTGCCAGCAGCCAAAGAGAGGGAGAAAAACTGTTTTTT,CASSQREGEKLFF
.,TRBJ1-1,few,TRBV29-1,TGCAGCGTCAGAGGCCTGAACACTGAAGCTTTCTTT,CSVRGLNTEAFF
.,TRBJ2-1,many,TRBV7-8,TGTGCCAGCAGCTTGGGATGCTACAATGAGCAGTTCTTC,CASSLGCYNEQFF
.,TRBJ2-7,many,TRBV11-2,TGTGCCAGCAGCTTACTACTAGGGAGCTCCTACGAGCAGTACTTC,CASSLLLGSSYEQYF
TRBD1,TRBJ2-1,many,TRBV7-9,TGTGCCAGCAATCTACGACAGGGGAAATACAATGAGCAGTTCTTC,CASNLRQGKYNEQFF
.,TRBJ2-3,few,TRBV6-1,TGTGCCAGCACCCAAGTTAGGGGGAGCTATCCCATTAGCACAGATACGCAGTATTTT,CASTQVRGSYPISTDTQYF
.,TRBJ1-6,many,TRBV19,TGTGCCAGTAGTAGCTCGCCGGGGGCCTATAATTCACCCCTCCACTTT,CASSSSPGAYNSPLHF
TRBD2,TRBJ2-3,many,TRBV20-1,TGCAGTGCTACGGGACTAGCGGGGTACACAGATACGCAGTATTTT,CSATGLAGYTDTQYF